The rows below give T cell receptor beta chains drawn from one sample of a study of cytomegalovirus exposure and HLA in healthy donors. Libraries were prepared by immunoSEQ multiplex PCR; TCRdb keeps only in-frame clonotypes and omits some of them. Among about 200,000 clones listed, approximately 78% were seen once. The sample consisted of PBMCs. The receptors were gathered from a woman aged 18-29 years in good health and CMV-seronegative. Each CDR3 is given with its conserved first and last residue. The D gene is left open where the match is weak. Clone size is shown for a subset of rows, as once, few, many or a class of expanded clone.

CDR3nt: TGTGCCAGCAGTCTCAATAGAGATACGCAGTATTTT
CDR3aa: CASSLNRDTQYF
abundance: NA
d_gene: NA
v_gene: TRBV28
j_gene: TRBJ2-3

CDR3nt: TGTGCCAGCAGCAGGACAGGGGCCGGCCCTGGGGAGCTGTTTTTT
CDR3aa: CASSRTGAGPGELFF
abundance: few
d_gene: TRBD1
v_gene: TRBV5-8
j_gene: TRBJ2-2

CDR3nt: TGTGCCAGCAGGACAGGGGCCCCCTACGAGCAGTACTTC
CDR3aa: CASRTGAPYEQYF
abundance: NA
d_gene: TRBD1
v_gene: TRBV9
j_gene: TRBJ2-7

CDR3nt: TGTGCCAGCAGTTTCCAGGGGATGGCAAACACCGGGGAGCTGTTTTTT
CDR3aa: CASSFQGMANTGELFF
abundance: NA
d_gene: NA
v_gene: TRBV28
j_gene: TRBJ2-2

CDR3nt: TGTGCCAGTAGTATGGAACTAGCGGCCTACGAGCAGTACTTC
CDR3aa: CASSMELAAYEQYF
abundance: NA
d_gene: TRBD2
v_gene: TRBV19
j_gene: TRBJ2-7

CDR3nt: TGTGCCAGCAGCTTAGGAGATTGGGCCAGAGACACCGGGGAGCTGTTTTTT
CDR3aa: CASSLGDWARDTGELFF
abundance: NA
d_gene: NA
v_gene: TRBV11-3
j_gene: TRBJ2-2

CDR3nt: TGTGCCAGCAGCTCCCGGTCGAACACTGAAGCTTTCTTT
CDR3aa: CASSSRSNTEAFF
abundance: NA
d_gene: NA
v_gene: TRBV7-2
j_gene: TRBJ1-1

CDR3nt: TGCGCCAGCAGCTTAGAGGGACAGCCCTACGAGCAGTACTTC
CDR3aa: CASSLEGQPYEQYF
abundance: NA
d_gene: TRBD1
v_gene: TRBV5-1
j_gene: TRBJ2-7

CDR3nt: TGTGCCAGTAGACGAACAAGTGGGACTAGCGGGGTTAGCACAGATACGCAGTATTTT
CDR3aa: CASRRTSGTSGVSTDTQYF
abundance: NA
d_gene: TRBD2
v_gene: TRBV19
j_gene: TRBJ2-3

CDR3nt: TGTGCCAGCAGTGAACACTCCTACGAGCAGTACTTC
CDR3aa: CASSEHSYEQYF
abundance: NA
d_gene: NA
v_gene: TRBV2
j_gene: TRBJ2-7

CDR3nt: TGTGCCACCAGCAGGCTCTCGTTGAGTGGCTACACCTTC
CDR3aa: CATSRLSLSGYTF
abundance: NA
d_gene: NA
v_gene: TRBV15
j_gene: TRBJ1-2

CDR3nt: TGTGCCTGGAGCGTAGTCTCTTGGGACAGGGGTTTTGACGGGGAGCTGTTTTTT
CDR3aa: CAWSVVSWDRGFDGELFF
abundance: NA
d_gene: TRBD1
v_gene: TRBV30
j_gene: TRBJ2-2

CDR3nt: TGTGCCAGCAGGTCAGGGACTAAGGTTGCCCCCCCGCAGTTCTTC
CDR3aa: CASRSGTKVAPPQFF
abundance: NA
d_gene: TRBD2
v_gene: TRBV6-5
j_gene: TRBJ2-1